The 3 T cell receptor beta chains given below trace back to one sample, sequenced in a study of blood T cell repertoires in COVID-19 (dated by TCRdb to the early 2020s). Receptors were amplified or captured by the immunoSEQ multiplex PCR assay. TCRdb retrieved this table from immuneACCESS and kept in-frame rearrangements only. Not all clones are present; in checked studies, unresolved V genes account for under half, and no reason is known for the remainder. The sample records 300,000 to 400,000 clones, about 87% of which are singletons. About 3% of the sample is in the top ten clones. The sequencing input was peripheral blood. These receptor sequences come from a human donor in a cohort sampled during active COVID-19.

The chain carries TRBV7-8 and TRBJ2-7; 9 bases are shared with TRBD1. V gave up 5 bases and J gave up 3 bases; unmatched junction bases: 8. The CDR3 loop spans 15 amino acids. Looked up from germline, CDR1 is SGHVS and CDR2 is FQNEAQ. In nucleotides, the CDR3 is TGTGCCAGCAGCCCACAGGGGGCGCGATACTACGAGCAGTACTTC. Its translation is CASSPQGARYYEQYF.

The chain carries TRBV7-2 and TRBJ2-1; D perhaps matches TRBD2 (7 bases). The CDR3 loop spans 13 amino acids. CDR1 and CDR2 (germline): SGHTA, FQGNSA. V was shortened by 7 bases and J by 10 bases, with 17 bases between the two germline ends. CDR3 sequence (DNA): TGTGCCAGCACCCCCGGGGCGGGGGCAGAGCAGTTCTTC. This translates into CASTPGAGAEQFF. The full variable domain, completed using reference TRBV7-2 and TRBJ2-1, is GAGVSQSPSNKVTEKGKDVELRCDPISGHTALYWYRQSLGQGLEFLIYFQGNSAPDKSGLPSDRFSAERTGGSVSTLTIQRTQQEDSAVYLCASTPGAGAEQFFGPGTRLTVL.

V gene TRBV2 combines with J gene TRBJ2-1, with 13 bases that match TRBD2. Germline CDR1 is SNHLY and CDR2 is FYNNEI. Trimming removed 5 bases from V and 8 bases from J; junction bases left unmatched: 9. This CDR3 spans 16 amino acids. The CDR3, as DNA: TGTGCCAGCAGTTTTCTGACTAGCGGGGGGCATTATGAGCAGTTCTTC. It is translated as CASSFLTSGGHYEQFF.